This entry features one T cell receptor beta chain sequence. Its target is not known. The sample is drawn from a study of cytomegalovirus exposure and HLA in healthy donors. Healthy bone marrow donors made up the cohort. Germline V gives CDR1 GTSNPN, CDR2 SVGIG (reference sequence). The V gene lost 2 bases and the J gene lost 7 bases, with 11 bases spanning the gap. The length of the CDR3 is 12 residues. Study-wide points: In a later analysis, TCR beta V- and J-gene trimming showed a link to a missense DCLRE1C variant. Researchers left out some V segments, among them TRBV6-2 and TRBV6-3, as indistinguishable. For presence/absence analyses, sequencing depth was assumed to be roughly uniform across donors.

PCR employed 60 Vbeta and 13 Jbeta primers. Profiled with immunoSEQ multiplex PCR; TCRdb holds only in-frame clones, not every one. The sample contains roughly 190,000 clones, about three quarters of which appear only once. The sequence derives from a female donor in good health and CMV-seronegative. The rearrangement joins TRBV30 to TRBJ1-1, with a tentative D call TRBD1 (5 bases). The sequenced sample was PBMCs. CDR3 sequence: CAWSRQSSEAFF. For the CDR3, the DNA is TGTGCCTGGAGTAGACAGTCTAGTGAAGCTTTCTTT.